The source of this T cell receptor beta chain is a study of T cells in Graves' hyperthyroidism and ophthalmopathy. Orbital computed tomography and thyroid ultrasound, together with serum TRAb and thyroxine and clinical symptoms, were used for diagnoses. Researchers amplified the TCR beta CDR3 regions from RNA transcripts. The HTBI primer set drove a first-round RT-PCR of the TCR CDR3. TCRdb reprocessed the multiplex PCR reads with MiXCR, giving one entry per CDR3 protein. The sample has 380,000 or so distinct CDR3 sequences; roughly 19% are singletons. The junction had 8 bases not matched to a gene; V was cut back by 7 bases and J by 3 bases. Germline V gives CDR1 LNHDA, CDR2 SQIVND (reference sequence). This CDR3 contains 15 residues.

The V gene is TRBV19, the J gene TRBJ1-5; 8 bases match TRBD1. The sequence was collected from a woman aged 18 to 35 with Graves' hyperthyroidism. Input material: blood. The CDR3 DNA reads as TGTGCCAGTAATGGACGACAGGGGCCCAATCAGCCCCAGCATTTT. It yields the protein CASNGRQGPNQPQHF.